The 29 T cell receptor beta chains below all came from one sample that was sequenced in a study of T cell repertoires in cytomegalovirus infection (dated by TCRdb to about 2019). TCRdb lists the instrument as Illumina HiSeq 1500. In TCRdb, the public reads were trimmed at Q25 with fastp and aligned with MiXCR, with productive beta chains retained. Rows are combined by CDR3 protein, so each entry shows the most common genes and DNA. Across this sample there are 490,000 or so distinct CDR3 sequences, with 10% to 12% seen only once. The ten largest clonotypes hold 10% of the sample. Sequencing was carried out using PBMCs. All receptors come from a human donor in good health (CMV status not recorded). Some clones in this sample may be carry-over from other donors' samples.

This clonotype was picked up many times. This chain connects TRBV7-2 to TRBJ1-5; D unclear. Trimming cost V 2 bases and J 7 bases, with 9 bases left between them. This CDR3 comprises 13 residues. Germline CDR1 and CDR2: SGHTA and FQGNSA. The chain's CDR3 is CASSLTGSQPQHF. CDR3 in DNA: TGTGCCAGCAGCTTAACGGGGAGCCAGCCCCAGCATTTT.

In this sample, this clonotype turned up many times. This chain uses TRBV10-3 with TRBJ2-1; D ambiguous. V dropped 0 bases and J dropped 10 bases, with 16 bases sitting between them. In germline, CDR1 is ENHRY, CDR2 SYGVKD. CDR3 length equals 15 residues. The CDR3 spells CAISESTGPLGEQFF. The CDR3 bases are TGTGCCATCAGTGAGTCGACTGGTCCGCTGGGGGAGCAGTTCTTC.

This clonotype was counted a few times. The chain has TRBV5-1 and TRBJ1-1; 8 positions agree with TRBD1. CDR1 and CDR2 (germline): SGHRS, YFSETQ. Losses at the gene ends were 3 bases for V and 6 bases for J; bases not matched to a gene: 10. The CDR3 spans 15 residues. The CDR3 region has the DNA TGCGCCAGCAGCTCGGACAGGGTCTCAGGCGCTGAAGCTTTCTTT. This codes for CASSSDRVSGAEAFF.

The chain has TRBV5-1 and TRBJ1-1, with TRBD1 matching 9 bases. After removal of 3 bases from V and 3 bases from J, the junction contained 9 bases not matched to a gene. This CDR3 comprises 16 residues. CDR1 is SGHRS, CDR2 YFSETQ, per germline. The CDR3 DNA sequence: TGCGCCAGCAGCTCCACCCCGACAGGGGGGGACACTGAAGCTTTCTTT. This translates into CASSSTPTGGDTEAFF.

This clonotype has ten or more counts. The chain employs TRBV2 and TRBJ2-7; TRBD1 aligns across 7 bases. J gave up 6 bases and V 6 bases, and 11 bases lay outside the gene matches. The CDR3 is 14 residues long. CDR1 SNHLY and CDR2 FYNNEI come from the germline V gene. The CDR3 here is CASSYEQGLGEQYF. The CDR3 DNA reads as TGTGCCAGCAGCTACGAACAGGGGTTGGGCGAGCAGTACTTC.

In this sample, this clonotype turned up many times. The rearrangement links TRBV4-1 to TRBJ2-1; TRBD2 aligns across 8 bases. The CDR3 extends over 16 amino acids. Germline assignment: CDR1 MGHRA and CDR2 YSYEKL. Unmatched junction bases numbered 6, after V lost 2 bases and J lost 3 bases. The CDR3 loop is CASSQSSGPYYNEQFF. The CDR3 nucleotides are TGCGCCAGCAGCCAATCTAGCGGGCCCTACTACAATGAGCAGTTCTTC.

This clonotype has ten or more counts. The chain uses TRBV4-2 and TRBJ2-2; 8 nucleotides match TRBD1. CDR1 is LGHNA and CDR2 is YNFKEQ in the germline V gene. V lost 4 bases to trimming and J lost 3 bases; unmatched junction nucleotides: 4. The CDR3 consists of 15 residues. CDR3 nucleotides: TGTGCCAGCAGCCCCGGGACAGGTGACACCGGGGAGCTGTTTTTT. This encodes CASSPGTGDTGELFF.

This clonotype was detected ten times or more. The chain recombines TRBV23-1 with TRBJ2-7; TRBD2 agrees at 8 bases. TRBV23-1 is labeled an ORF, and its function is uncertain. V lost 3 bases and J lost 5; bases outside the gene matches: 9. The CDR3 loop spans 15 amino acids. DNA of the CDR3: TGCGCCAGCAGTCACCGCGGGAGGCCGAAAAACGAGCAGTACTTC. Protein sequence: CASSHRGRPKNEQYF.

There are many counts of this clonotype. CDR3 sequence reads: CASSEAAGGSRETQYF. DNA of the CDR3: TGTGCCAGCAGTGAAGCGGCAGGGGGCTCTCGAGAGACCCAGTACTTC. The chain is built from TRBV6-1 and TRBJ2-5; TRBD1 aligns across 8 bases. This CDR3 contains 16 residues. The V gene end was trimmed by 0 bases and the J gene end by 4 bases; junction bases not matched to a gene: 7. CDR1 is MNHNS, CDR2 SASEGT, per germline.

This clonotype was seen many times. The chain uses TRBV11-3 and TRBJ2-6; D may be TRBD1 or TRBD2 (5 bases each). Trimming took 5 bases from V and 0 from J, leaving 8 bases between them. The CDR3 runs to 15 residues. Germline CDR1 and CDR2: SGHNT and YENEEA. CDR3 in DNA: TGTGCCAGCAGCCAGAGGGGCTCTGGGGCCAACGTCCTGACTTTC. Translating it yields CASSQRGSGANVLTF.

Many counts were recorded for this clonotype. The rearrangement links TRBV9 to TRBJ2-2; D gene unclear. The germline V gene has CDR1 SGDLS and CDR2 YYNGEE. The V end lost 0 bases, the J end lost 5 bases, and 5 bases lay between the germline ends. The CDR3 loop spans 13 amino acids. For the CDR3, the DNA is TGTGCCAGCAGCGTAGTAGAGACCGGGGAGCTGTTTTTT. Protein sequence: CASSVVETGELFF. The whole variable domain, filled in from reference TRBV9 and TRBJ2-2, reads DSGVTQTPKHLITATGQRVTLRCSPRSGDLSVYWYQQSLDQGLQFLIQYYNGEERAKGNILERFSAQQFPDLHSELNLSSLELGDSALYFCASSVVETGELFFGEGSRLTVL.

This clonotype was found many times. This sequence joins TRBV7-8 and TRBJ1-5; the match to TRBD1 covers 10 bases. Germline lookup yields CDR1 SGHVS and CDR2 FQNEAQ. V shed 3 bases, J shed 2 bases, and the junction held 4 bases outside the gene matches. The CDR3 length is 16 residues. In DNA, the CDR3 is TGTGCCAGCAGCTTGACAGGGGGCGCGGGCAATCAGCCCCAGCATTTT. Translation: CASSLTGGAGNQPQHF.

This clonotype was picked up many times. This chain uses TRBV7-3 with TRBJ2-2; 8 positions match TRBD1. Looked up from germline, CDR1 is SGHTA and CDR2 is FQGTGA. The ends lost 3 bases at V and 4 bases at J; junction bases unmatched: 7. This CDR3 is 16 amino acids long. DNA for the CDR3: TGTGCCAGCAGCTTTCGAGGACAGGGAAGCACCGGGGAGCTGTTTTTT. Translation: CASSFRGQGSTGELFF.

This clonotype has ten or more counts. The chain uses TRBV7-9 and TRBJ2-3; 7 bases align to TRBD2. Unmatched junction bases numbered 6, after V lost 0 bases and J lost 3 bases. The CDR3 loop spans 16 amino acids. Germline V gene data show CDR1 as SEHNR and CDR2 as FQNEAQ (reference sequence). CDR3 in DNA: TGTGCCAGCAGCTTAGCAAGCCTAGCGGAAACAGATACGCAGTATTTT. Amino acids: CASSLASLAETDTQYF.

Many counts were recorded for this clonotype. The chain couples TRBV19 to TRBJ2-1; 8 bases fit TRBD2. CDR1 and CDR2 from the germline V gene are LNHDA and SQIVND (reference sequence). The junction had 5 bases not matched to a gene; V was cut back by 4 bases and J by 0 bases. This CDR3 is built from 16 residues. This CDR3 is CASSTTSGGSYNEQFF. For the CDR3, the DNA is TGTGCCAGTAGTACCACTAGCGGAGGCTCCTACAATGAGCAGTTCTTC.

V gene TRBV27 combines with J gene TRBJ1-5; D gene uncertain. Germline CDR1 is MNHEY and CDR2 is SMNVEV (reference sequence). This CDR3 spans 10 amino acids. The CDR3 DNA reads TGTGTTTGTGGCAATCAGCCCCAGCATTTT. It yields the protein CVCGNQPQHF.

This clonotype appeared many times. The chain couples TRBV7-2 to TRBJ1-6, with a weak D call TRBD1 (5 bases). From germline, CDR1 is SGHTA and CDR2 FQGNSA. This CDR3 contains 15 residues. The V gene lost 5 bases and the J gene lost 7 bases, with 15 bases spanning the gap. The CDR3 nucleotides are TGTGCCAGCAGCGGGACGGGGTTGAGGAATTCACCCCTCCACTTT. Translation gives CASSGTGLRNSPLHF.

This clonotype was observed at least ten times. The rearrangement uses TRBV12-3 or TRBV12-4 and TRBJ2-7, with 11 positions matching TRBD2. The CDR3 length is 16 residues. The V segment lost 3 bases and the J segment 4 bases; nucleotides outside the gene matches: 8. The CDR3 here is CASSFRASGGPYEQYF. CDR3 nucleotide sequence: TGTGCCAGCAGTTTCAGAGCTAGCGGGGGGCCGTACGAGCAGTACTTC.

The chain is built from TRBV11-2 and TRBJ1-3; D unclear. V lost 2 bases, J lost 0 bases, and 8 bases lay in between. Per germline, CDR1 SGHAT and CDR2 FQNNGV. This CDR3 comprises 15 residues. The CDR3 DNA sequence: TGTGCCAGCAGCTTATTCGGCGGCTCTGGAAACACCATATATTTT. It encodes CASSLFGGSGNTIYF.

This clonotype came up many times. CDR3 bases: TGTGCCAGCAGCTTAGTCGGTCTAGCCGGCATGGATGAGCAGTTCTTC. Translation gives CASSLVGLAGMDEQFF. The V call is TRBV11-2, the J call TRBJ2-1; perhaps TRBD2 as D (5 bases). CDR1 SGHAT and CDR2 FQNNGV come from the germline V gene. CDR3 length equals 16 residues. Between the trimmed V and J ends, which lost 1 base and 8 bases, there was a span of 18 bases.

V is TRBV9 and J is TRBJ2-4; 14 bases align to TRBD2. Trimming cost V 3 bases and J 7 bases; bases outside gene matches: 18. CDR3 length equals 20 residues. Germline loops: CDR1 SGDLS, CDR2 YYNGEE. The CDR3 reads CASSAHGLAGGPAERNIQYF. The CDR3 nucleotides read TGTGCCAGCAGCGCACACGGACTAGCGGGGGGCCCCGCTGAAAGGAACATTCAGTACTTC.

At least ten counts were recorded for this clonotype. The chain uses TRBV28 and TRBJ1-5; possible D gene TRBD1, 6 bases. The CDR3 totals 14 residues. V lost 2 bases and J lost 5, with 10 bases in between. The germline V gene has CDR1 MDHEN and CDR2 SYDVKM. CDR3 sequence (DNA): TGTGCCAGCAGTTTAGGGGCAGGGGATCAGCCCCAGCATTTT. Its translation is CASSLGAGDQPQHF. The entire variable domain, with the rest obtained from reference TRBV28 and TRBJ1-5, is as follows: DVKVTQSSRYLVKRTGEKVFLECVQDMDHENMFWYRQDPGLGLRLIYFSYDVKMKEKGDIPEGYSVSREKKERFSLILESASTNQTSMYLCASSLGAGDQPQHFGDGTRLSIL.

This clonotype has a handful of counts. V gene TRBV5-4 combines with J gene TRBJ2-7, with D maybe TRBD1 (6 bases). With 3 bases removed from V and 5 bases from J, the gap between germline ends came to 9 bases. The CDR3 consists of 12 residues. Germline CDR1 SGHNT, CDR2 YYREEE (reference sequence). The CDR3 DNA reads TGTGCCAGCAGCTCACAGGGAAACGAGCAGTACTTC. It translates to CASSSQGNEQYF.

The rearrangement links TRBV13 to TRBJ1-2; D remains unclear. V lost 5 bases, J lost 9 bases, and 13 bases lay in between. This CDR3 spans 12 amino acids. Germline lookup yields CDR1 PRHDT and CDR2 FYEKMQ (reference sequence). DNA of the CDR3: TGTGCCAGCAGCCCGTCGCGAGGGCGCTACACCTTC. This gives the protein CASSPSRGRYTF. The full variable domain, completed using reference TRBV13 and TRBJ1-2, is AAGVIQSPRHLIKEKRETATLKCYPIPRHDTVYWYQQGPGQDPQFLISFYEKMQSDKGSIPDRFSAQQFSDYHSELNMSSLELGDSALYFCASSPSRGRYTFGSGTRLTVV.

This clonotype was seen many times. The rearrangement uses TRBV9 and TRBJ1-2, with D possibly being TRBD1 (6 bases). Germline assignment: CDR1 SGDLS and CDR2 YYNGEE. This CDR3 is 16 amino acids long. Trimming pared 0 bases from V and 3 bases from J, leaving 15 bases between. The CDR3 reads CASSVGDRSGDYGYTF. Written as DNA, the CDR3 is TGTGCCAGCAGCGTAGGGGATCGATCAGGGGACTATGGCTACACCTTC.

This clonotype was detected a few times. One end of the junction varies from germline; a read error may be responsible. The genes are TRBV19 and TRBJ2-1, with 7 bases lining up with TRBD2. This CDR3 region has 13 residues. Per the germline V gene, CDR1 is LNHDA and CDR2 is SQIVND (reference sequence). CDR3: CASTHRNSEGLIF. DNA for the CDR3: TGTGCCAGTACCCATCGAAACTCTGAGGGACTAATCTTC.

At least ten counts were recorded for this clonotype. V usage is TRBV7-2 and J usage is TRBJ1-6, with unresolved D. Trimming stripped 3 bases from V and 7 bases from J, with 10 bases between. The V gene's germline CDR1 is SGHTA and CDR2 FQGNSA. This CDR3 has 14 amino acids. The CDR3 nucleotides are TGTGCCAGCAGCTTCGACACCTTAAATTCACCCCTCCACTTT. Protein sequence: CASSFDTLNSPLHF.

Ten or more counts support this clonotype. This sequence joins TRBV28 and TRBJ2-1, with 11 nucleotides matching TRBD2. Germline V gives CDR1 MDHEN, CDR2 SYDVKM. The J segment lost 2 bases and the V segment lost 6 bases, leaving 6 bases of the junction unmatched. The CDR3 length is 16 residues. As DNA, the CDR3 is TGTGCCAGCAGGACTATAGCGGGAGGGCCCTACAATGAGCAGTTCTTC. Encoded protein: CASRTIAGGPYNEQFF. Based on the CDR3 plus reference TRBV28 and TRBJ2-1, the full variable domain is DVKVTQSSRYLVKRTGEKVFLECVQDMDHENMFWYRQDPGLGLRLIYFSYDVKMKEKGDIPEGYSVSREKKERFSLILESASTNQTSMYLCASRTIAGGPYNEQFFGPGTRLTVL.

This clonotype was seen at least ten times. The rearrangement links TRBV12-3 or TRBV12-4 to TRBJ1-4; no firm D call. The V and J ends lost 3 bases and 8 bases respectively, with 7 bases between them. CDR3 length: 12 amino acids. CDR3 sequence: CASSFLAEKLFF. DNA for the CDR3: TGTGCCAGCAGTTTCTTGGCGGAAAAACTGTTTTTT.